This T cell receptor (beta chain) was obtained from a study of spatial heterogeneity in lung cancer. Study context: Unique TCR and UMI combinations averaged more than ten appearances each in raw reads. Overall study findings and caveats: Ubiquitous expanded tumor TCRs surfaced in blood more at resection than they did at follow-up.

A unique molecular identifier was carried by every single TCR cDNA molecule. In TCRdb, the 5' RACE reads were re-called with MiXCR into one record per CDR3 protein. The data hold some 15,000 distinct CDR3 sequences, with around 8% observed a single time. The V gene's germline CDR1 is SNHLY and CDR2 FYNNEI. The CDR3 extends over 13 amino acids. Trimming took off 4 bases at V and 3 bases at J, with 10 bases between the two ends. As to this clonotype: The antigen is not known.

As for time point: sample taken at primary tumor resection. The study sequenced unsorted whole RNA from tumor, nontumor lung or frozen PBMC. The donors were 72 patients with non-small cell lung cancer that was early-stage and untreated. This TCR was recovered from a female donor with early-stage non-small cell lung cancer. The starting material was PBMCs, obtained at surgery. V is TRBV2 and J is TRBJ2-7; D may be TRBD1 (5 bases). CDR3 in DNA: TGTGCCAGCAGTGGGGGCTTCGACTACGAGCAGTACTTC. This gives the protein CASSGGFDYEQYF.